The 23 T cell receptor beta chains given below trace back to one sample, sequenced in a study of blood T cells in healthy people across ages. Through a sample-barcoded 5' primer and a J-beta primer mix, a second PCR was run for 7 to 11 cycles. MiXCR, run by TCRdb on the 5' RACE reads, gives a single entry per CDR3 protein. Of 710,000 or so distinct CDR3 sequences listed, 20% to 25% are singletons. Sequencing input: blood. Every receptor here comes from a man in his 70s in good health.

This clonotype was recorded a few times. The chain couples TRBV11-2 to TRBJ2-5; possible D gene TRBD2, 6 bases. Germline assignment: CDR1 SGHAT and CDR2 FQNNGV. The CDR3 runs to 15 residues. With 8 bases removed from V and 6 bases from J, the gap between germline ends came to 22 bases. CDR3 nucleotide sequence: TGTGCCAGCGGGAGGTCCAGACAGACGTCGAAGACCCAGTACTTC. Encoded protein: CASGRSRQTSKTQYF.

This clonotype was detected only a few times. CDR3 sequence: CSVEDPGNNEQFF. DNA of the CDR3: TGCAGCGTTGAAGATCCGGGTAACAATGAGCAGTTCTTC. The genes are TRBV29-1 and TRBJ2-1; D is unresolved. Trimming removed 0 bases from V and 5 bases from J, with 8 bases in between. Germline CDR1 is SQVTM and CDR2 is ANQGSEA. The CDR3 contains 13 residues.

This clonotype was observed a few times. J is TRBJ1-1 and V is TRBV20-1; the D is unclear. The germline V gene encodes CDR1 DFQATT and CDR2 SNEGSKA (reference sequence). There are 13 residues in the CDR3. The germline V and J ends were trimmed by 1 base and 7 bases, with 13 bases remaining between them. DNA of the CDR3: TGCAGTGCTAGAGGGGTCGGGGTGGGTGAAGCTTTCTTT. Its protein product is CSARGVGVGEAFF.

This CDR3 reads CSAQPGLAVNEQFF. CDR3 bases: TGCAGTGCTCAGCCGGGACTAGCCGTCAATGAGCAGTTCTTC. The chain couples TRBV20-1 to TRBJ2-1; 9 positions match TRBD2. V shed 5 bases, J shed 6 bases, and the junction held 8 bases outside the gene matches. Per germline, CDR1 DFQATT and CDR2 SNEGSKA (reference sequence). The CDR3 extends over 14 amino acids.

V gene TRBV29-1 combines with J gene TRBJ1-2, with D possibly matching TRBD1 (6 bases). The CDR3 extends over 15 amino acids. The V end lost 4 bases, the J end lost 1 base, and 16 bases lay between the germline ends. Looked up from germline, CDR1 is SQVTM and CDR2 is ANQGSEA. Here the CDR3 reads CSVGRSDRDNYGYTF. CDR3 nucleotides: TGCAGCGTTGGGCGATCGGACAGAGATAACTATGGCTACACCTTC.

This clonotype showed up many times. The rearrangement joins TRBV27 to TRBJ2-3; D uncertain. The CDR3 runs 17 residues. Trimming cost V 5 bases and J 4 bases, with 22 bases left between them. Germline CDR1 and CDR2: MNHEY and SMNVEV (reference sequence). CDR3: CASSTPRGGGLADTQYF. In DNA, the CDR3 is TGTGCCAGCAGTACTCCGCGAGGTGGTGGGTTGGCAGATACGCAGTATTTT.

This chain links TRBV6-2 or TRBV6-3 with TRBJ1-1, with 10 bases aligning to TRBD1. CDR3 size: 14 residues. Per germline, CDR1 MNHEY and CDR2 SVGEGT. J was trimmed by 6 bases and V by 7 bases; bases with no gene match: 8. The CDR3, as DNA: TGTGCCAGCATTCTGACAGGGGGCTCTGCTGAAGCTTTCTTT. It codes for CASILTGGSAEAFF.

The chain couples TRBV15 to TRBJ2-5, with 7 bases fitting TRBD2. The DNA end favors TRBJ2-1, so the J call may be wrong. Germline CDR1 is LNHNV and CDR2 is YYDKDF (reference sequence). CDR3 length: 16 amino acids. The CDR3 region has the DNA TGTGCCACCAGCAGAGATCCGGCCAAGCGGGGCGTTGAGCAGTTCTTC. Amino acid sequence: CATSRDPAKRGVEQFF.

This chain joins TRBV6-5 and TRBJ2-3; possible D gene TRBD2, 5 bases. In germline, CDR1 is MNHEY, CDR2 SVGAGI. Trimming took 6 bases from V and 2 from J, leaving 21 bases between them. The CDR3 runs to 17 residues. In DNA form, the CDR3 reads TGTGCCAGCAGCCGCCGGGGAAACACATTTCTCACAGATACGCAGTATTTT. This encodes CASSRRGNTFLTDTQYF.

This chain joins TRBV3-1 and TRBJ1-6, with no clear D. The ends were cut back, 6 bases at V and 8 bases at J, with 17 bases in the middle. Germline CDR1 and CDR2: LGHDT and YNNKEL (reference sequence). The CDR3 has 15 amino acids. CDR3 sequence (DNA): TGTGCCAGCAGTCCATGGGAATCGGAAGATTCACCCCTCCACTTT. As protein: CASSPWESEDSPLHF.

The CDR3 spells CASSHGRGRVPEAFF. CDR3 DNA sequence: TGTGCCAGCAGCCATGGTAGGGGGCGAGTTCCTGAAGCTTTCTTT. J is TRBJ1-1 and V is TRBV3-1; 7 positions match TRBD1. CDR1 is LGHDT, CDR2 YNNKEL, per germline (reference sequence). V lost 3 bases and J lost 6; bases outside the gene matches: 10. This CDR3 comprises 15 residues.

The genes are TRBV5-1 and TRBJ1-5, with D maybe TRBD1 (5 bases). This CDR3 has 15 residues. The V and J ends lost 3 bases and 3 bases respectively, with 13 bases between them. From germline, CDR1 is SGHRS and CDR2 YFSETQ. In nucleotides, the CDR3 is TGCGCCAGCAGCTGGGACGGTGGGGTCAATCAGCCCCAGCATTTT. This encodes CASSWDGGVNQPQHF. The complete variable domain, with remaining parts taken from reference TRBV5-1 and TRBJ1-5, reads KAGVTQTPRYLIKTRGQQVTLSCSPISGHRSVSWYQQTPGQGLQFLFEYFSETQRNKGNFPGRFSGRQFSNSRSEMNVSTLELGDSALYLCASSWDGGVNQPQHFGDGTRLSIL.

The gene calls are TRBV30 and TRBJ1-6; D is uncertain. Trimming stripped 3 bases from V and 0 bases from J, with 9 bases between. The length of the CDR3 is 15 residues. Germline V gene sequence: CDR1 GTSNPN, CDR2 SVGIG (reference sequence). The CDR3 sequence: CAWRELGSYNSPLHF. DNA for the CDR3: TGTGCCTGGAGGGAGCTCGGCTCCTATAATTCACCCCTCCACTTT.

The rearrangement joins TRBV5-1 to TRBJ2-5, with 8 bases fitting TRBD1. Germline CDR1 and CDR2: SGHRS and YFSETQ. The CDR3 has 14 residues. J gave up 5 bases and V 4 bases, and 7 bases lay outside the gene matches. The chain's CDR3 is CASSVGDRSETQYF. DNA of the CDR3: TGCGCCAGCAGCGTGGGGGACAGGTCTGAGACCCAGTACTTC.

The chain links TRBV12-3 or TRBV12-4 to TRBJ2-1; tentatively, D is TRBD2 (6 bases). The CDR3 sequence is 16 residues long. The V gene lost 2 bases and the J gene lost 4 bases, with 15 bases spanning the gap. The CDR3 nucleotides are TGTGCCAGCAGTTTAATCAGCGGGCCCACGTACAATGAGCAGTTCTTC. It translates to CASSLISGPTYNEQFF.

CDR3 sequence: CASNPRGLGSYNEQFF. Here the CDR3 DNA reads TGTGCCAGCAATCCGAGGGGGCTAGGGTCCTACAATGAGCAGTTCTTC. The chain is built from TRBV6-1 and TRBJ2-1; 7 nucleotides line up with TRBD1. There are 16 residues in the CDR3. CDR1 is MNHNS and CDR2 is SASEGT in the germline V gene. Trimming at V came to 7 bases and at J to 1 base, leaving 10 bases not matched to a gene.

The chain has TRBV5-1 and TRBJ1-4; D uncertain. The germline V gene has CDR1 SGHRS and CDR2 YFSETQ. Trimming pared 2 bases from V and 0 bases from J, leaving 11 bases between. This CDR3 is built from 16 residues. The CDR3 spells CASSFRPQTTNEKLFF. The CDR3 DNA reads TGCGCCAGCAGCTTTCGTCCGCAGACAACTAATGAAAAACTGTTTTTT.

The table lists this clonotype with a few counts. The chain combines TRBV18 with TRBJ1-2; D not certain. Germline V gene lookup returns CDR1 KGHSH and CDR2 LQKENI. The CDR3 consists of 15 residues. V shed 4 bases and J shed 2 bases, with 14 bases lying between them. The CDR3 sequence is CASSQQREINYGYTF. CDR3 DNA: TGTGCCAGCTCACAACAACGGGAAATAAACTATGGCTACACCTTC.

Only a few counts were recorded for this clonotype. V usage is TRBV6-1 and J usage is TRBJ2-1; 8 positions match TRBD1. The CDR3 length is 17 residues. The ends lost 1 base at V and 7 bases at J; junction bases unmatched: 12. The germline CDR1 and CDR2 sequences are MNHNS and SASEGT. CDR3 DNA sequence: TGTGCCAGCAGTGAAGGGAACCGAGACAGGGGAAGGAATGAGCAGTTCTTC. It encodes CASSEGNRDRGRNEQFF.

The J gene is TRBJ2-1, the V gene TRBV28; tentative D call: TRBD2 (8 bases). The last part of the DNA fits TRBJ2-5 better; the J call may be wrong. Germline CDR1 MDHEN, CDR2 SYDVKM. The CDR3 contains 17 residues. DNA for the CDR3: TGTGCCAGCAGTTTGGCGGAGGGGGCGGGGGGATTTTGGACCCAGTACTTC. Protein product: CASSLAEGAGGFWTQYF.

For the CDR3, the DNA is TGTGCCAGCAGTTCAGCTCCCGGGACGGCAGACCGAAACACCATATATTTT. Amino acid sequence: CASSSAPGTADRNTIYF. J is TRBJ1-3 and V is TRBV6-5; D is perhaps TRBD1 (5 bases). This CDR3 spans 17 amino acids. Trimming shortened V by 4 bases and J by 5 bases, and 21 bases separated the two germline ends. Germline V gives CDR1 MNHEY, CDR2 SVGAGI.

The J gene is TRBJ2-3, the V gene TRBV7-9; 11 positions match TRBD2. The germline gives CDR1 SEHNR, CDR2 FQNEAQ (reference sequence). This CDR3 has 16 residues. J lost 4 bases, V lost 5 bases, and 8 bases had no gene match. This CDR3 is CASSGDSGRVPDTQYF. CDR3 coding DNA: TGTGCCAGCAGCGGGGATAGCGGGAGGGTTCCAGATACGCAGTATTTT.

This clonotype was seen a handful of times. The J gene is TRBJ2-7, the V gene TRBV24-1, with 8 bases fitting TRBD1. The assigned J gene may be wrong: the sequence end matches TRBJ2-5 better. The germline V gene has CDR1 KGHDR and CDR2 SFDVKD. The CDR3 has 21 residues. The CDR3 is CATSDHLPGQAVIAPQETQYF. As DNA, the CDR3 is TGTGCCACCAGTGATCACCTGCCGGGACAGGCTGTGATAGCGCCTCAAGAGACCCAGTACTTC.